A single sample gave rise to the 31 T cell receptor beta chains below, sequenced in a study of early T cells in non-severe SARS-CoV-2 infection. Using its own MiXCR run on the 5' RACE reads, TCRdb lists one record per CDR3 protein. This repertoire shows some 91,000 distinct CDR3 sequences, under 15% found once; its top ten account for 4.5% to 7%. The source material was whole blood. Receptor source: an adult who was a healthcare worker with PCR-confirmed SARS-CoV-2 infection or an uninfected control (not recorded which).

The sample holds a few counts of this clonotype. This chain connects TRBV6-2 or TRBV6-3 to TRBJ2-5; D uncertain. Trimming took 1 base from V and 1 from J, leaving 7 bases between them. The CDR3 is 14 residues long. Germline loops: CDR1 MNHEY, CDR2 SVGEGT. Here the CDR3 DNA reads TGTGCCAGCAGTTACTACGAGACCCAAGAGACCCAGTACTTC. This sequence encodes CASSYYETQETQYF.

This clonotype was counted between two and nine times. This chain joins TRBV20-1 and TRBJ2-3; D remains unclear. CDR3 length equals 13 residues. V lost 6 bases and J lost 0, with 10 bases in between. The V gene's germline CDR1 is DFQATT and CDR2 SNEGSKA (reference sequence). DNA for the CDR3: TGCAGTGCCAGACCTCTGAGCACAGATACGCAGTATTTT. It specifies CSARPLSTDTQYF.

This clonotype was counted only a few times. CDR3 region: CASTYTDTQYF. CDR3 DNA sequence: TGTGCCAGCACCTACACAGATACGCAGTATTTT. V and J are TRBV12-3 or TRBV12-4 and TRBJ2-3; D remains ambiguous. The CDR3 loop spans 11 amino acids. V lost 7 bases and J 2 bases, leaving 4 bases between the germline ends.

This clonotype has more than one count but fewer than ten. V and J are TRBV6-2 or TRBV6-3 and TRBJ1-4; D gene uncertain. V lost 5 bases and J lost 6, with 7 bases in between. The germline CDR1 and CDR2 sequences are MNHEY and SVGEGT. The CDR3 has 12 amino acids. CDR3 in amino acids: CASSPADEKLFF. CDR3 DNA sequence: TGTGCCAGCAGTCCCGCGGATGAAAAACTGTTTTTT.

The genes are TRBV20-1 and TRBJ2-7; 9 nucleotides align to TRBD2. In germline, CDR1 is DFQATT, CDR2 SNEGSKA (reference sequence). The CDR3 totals 16 residues. With V trimmed by 0 bases and J by 5 bases, 11 bases remained unmatched. CDR3 nucleotides: TGCAGTGCTAGAGAACTAGCGGGTCGTGGAAGCGACGAGCAGTACTTC. Its translation is CSARELAGRGSDEQYF.

The V gene is TRBV24-1, the J gene TRBJ1-4; a possible D gene is TRBD1 (6 bases). V was trimmed by 4 bases and J by 5 bases, leaving 10 bases between them. The germline CDR1 and CDR2 sequences are KGHDR and SFDVKD. CDR3 length: 14 residues. In nucleotides, the CDR3 is TGTGCCACCAGTGACTACGGGACAAATGAAAAACTGTTTTTT. Translated: CATSDYGTNEKLFF.

This clonotype has at least ten counts. The CDR3 region is CASSQGPELFF. The CDR3 DNA reads TGTGCCAGCAGCCAAGGGCCCGAACTGTTTTTT. The rearrangement uses TRBV14 and TRBJ1-4; D gene ambiguous. The V end was cut by 1 base, the J end by 12 bases, with 6 bases between. The CDR3 consists of 11 residues. Per germline, CDR1 SGHDN and CDR2 FVKESK.

This clonotype was seen a handful of times. This rearrangement joins TRBV20-1 to TRBJ2-1; 8 bases align to TRBD1. Trimming removed 6 bases from V and 6 bases from J; junction bases left unmatched: 4. This CDR3 has 12 residues. The V gene's germline CDR1 is DFQATT and CDR2 SNEGSKA (reference sequence). Written as DNA, the CDR3 is TGCAGTGCGAGCAGGGGGCGCAATGAGCAGTTCTTC. It encodes CSASRGRNEQFF.

This clonotype was seen a few times. The rearrangement links TRBV7-9 to TRBJ1-1; D possibly corresponds to TRBD1 (5 bases). Germline V gene data show CDR1 as SEHNR and CDR2 as FQNEAQ (reference sequence). This CDR3 region has 16 residues. The V and J ends lost 1 base and 1 base respectively, with 13 bases between them. In DNA form, the CDR3 reads TGTGCCAGCAGCTTAGGAAGGGACCAGAGGAACACTGAAGCTTTCTTT. As protein: CASSLGRDQRNTEAFF. The variable domain in full, completed from reference TRBV7-9 and TRBJ1-1, reads DTGVSQNPRHKITKRGQNVTFRCDPISEHNRLYWYRQTLGQGPEFLTYFQNEAQLEKSRLLSDRFSAERPKGSFSTLEIQRTEQGDSAMYLCASSLGRDQRNTEAFFGQGTRLTVV.

This clonotype appeared many times. This rearrangement joins TRBV20-1 to TRBJ2-5, with D uncertain. Trimming left V 6 bases short and J 2 bases short, with 13 bases between. The CDR3 is made up of 13 amino acids. From germline, CDR1 is DFQATT and CDR2 SNEGSKA (reference sequence). Here the CDR3 DNA reads TGCAGTGCGGGATGGTGGGGACAAGAGACCCAGTACTTC. Amino acids: CSAGWWGQETQYF.

This clonotype was observed a few times. This chain uses TRBV28 with TRBJ2-7; 9 positions agree with TRBD2. V gave up 11 bases and J gave up 5 bases; unmatched junction bases: 7. This CDR3 is built from 12 residues. Germline-derived CDR1 and CDR2 are MDHEN and SYDVKM. This CDR3 reads CASGGRAHEQYF. The CDR3 DNA is TGTGCCTCGGGCGGGAGGGCACACGAGCAGTACTTC.

The chain carries TRBV6-6 and TRBJ2-1; 10 positions agree with TRBD2. The CDR3 totals 16 residues. V trimming: 0 bases; J trimming: 7 bases; junction bases outside the gene matches: 6. Germline V lookup: CDR1 MNHNY, CDR2 SVGAGI (reference sequence). The CDR3 loop reads CASSYSQREGQNEQFF. CDR3 nucleotides: TGTGCCAGCAGTTACTCCCAGCGGGAGGGCCAAAATGAGCAGTTCTTC.

The chain couples TRBV5-1 to TRBJ2-3; D not resolved. Trimming removed 4 bases from V and 0 bases from J, with 6 bases in between. From germline, CDR1 is SGHRS and CDR2 YFSETQ. The length of the CDR3 is 13 residues. The CDR3 spells CASSPTSTDTQYF. The CDR3 DNA reads as TGCGCCAGCAGCCCGACTAGCACAGATACGCAGTATTTT. The entire variable domain, with the rest obtained from reference TRBV5-1 and TRBJ2-3, is as follows: KAGVTQTPRYLIKTRGQQVTLSCSPISGHRSVSWYQQTPGQGLQFLFEYFSETQRNKGNFPGRFSGRQFSNSRSEMNVSTLELGDSALYLCASSPTSTDTQYFGPGTRLTVL.

This clonotype was seen a few times. This chain uses TRBV9 with TRBJ2-3; a weak D match, TRBD1 (6 bases). V was clipped by 0 bases and J by 0 bases, with 14 bases between them. The CDR3 consists of 17 residues. Germline-derived CDR1 and CDR2 are SGDLS and YYNGEE. CDR3 residues: CASSVAPQGTSTDTQYF. DNA for the CDR3: TGTGCCAGCAGCGTAGCTCCCCAGGGGACCAGCACAGATACGCAGTATTTT.

This clonotype has a count of ten or more. The chain employs TRBV7-2 and TRBJ2-7; 9 positions agree with TRBD2. CDR3 size: 19 residues. The ends lost 6 bases at V and 0 bases at J; junction bases unmatched: 18. CDR1 is SGHTA and CDR2 is FQGNSA in the germline V gene. The CDR3 region has the DNA TGTGCCAGCAGTTCTCGACTAGCGGAAAAAACGTTCACCTCCTACGAGCAGTACTTC. The encoded protein is CASSSRLAEKTFTSYEQYF.

The rearrangement links TRBV20-1 to TRBJ2-1, with D maybe TRBD1 (6 bases). The CDR3 length is 13 residues. V gave up 4 bases and J gave up 6 bases, with 13 bases separating them. Per the germline V gene, CDR1 is DFQATT and CDR2 is SNEGSKA (reference sequence). Here the CDR3 DNA reads TGCAGTGCTATGGGGGCTTGGTCCAATGAGCAGTTCTTC. It codes for CSAMGAWSNEQFF.

This clonotype was seen ten or more times. This rearrangement joins TRBV25-1 to TRBJ1-2; unclear D gene. Trimming cost V 3 bases and J 3 bases, with 8 bases left between them. This CDR3 region has 13 residues. CDR1 is MGHDK and CDR2 is SYGVNS in the germline V gene. For the CDR3, the DNA is TGTGCCAGCAGTGACCAGGTCCACTATGGCTACACCTTC. Residues: CASSDQVHYGYTF.

This clonotype occurred once. The chain couples TRBV20-1 to TRBJ1-1; D remains unclear. CDR1 is DFQATT and CDR2 is SNEGSKA in the germline V gene (reference sequence). V was cut by 3 bases and J by 5 bases, with 7 bases left in between. This CDR3 comprises 11 residues. Here the CDR3 reads CSASRGTEAFF. CDR3 sequence (DNA): TGCAGTGCTAGTCGAGGGACTGAAGCTTTCTTT.

The chain uses TRBV4-1 and TRBJ2-2, with D possibly TRBD1 on 6 matching bases. There are 14 residues in the CDR3. Germline lookup yields CDR1 MGHRA and CDR2 YSYEKL. V shed 5 bases and J shed 4 bases, with 11 bases lying between them. The CDR3 coding sequence is TGCGCCAGCAGCAGGACAGACGGCACCGGGGAGCTGTTTTTT. Its protein is CASSRTDGTGELFF.

This clonotype has ten or more counts. This rearrangement joins TRBV11-2 to TRBJ2-1; D gene unclear. The length of the CDR3 is 11 residues. Trimming cost V 3 bases and J 8 bases, with 5 bases left between them. CDR1 is SGHAT and CDR2 is FQNNGV in the germline V gene. CDR3 loop: CASSLSDEQFF. The CDR3 nucleotides are TGTGCCAGCAGCTTGTCGGATGAGCAGTTCTTC.

This clonotype has just a few counts. CDR3 region: CASSRDFKETQYF. For the CDR3, the DNA is TGTGCCAGCAGTAGGGACTTCAAAGAGACCCAGTACTTC. The chain employs TRBV11-1 and TRBJ2-5, with D possibly being TRBD2 (6 bases). The CDR3 extends over 13 amino acids. Germline CDR1 reads SGHAT; CDR2 reads FQDESV (reference sequence). Trimming took off 6 bases at V and 3 bases at J, with 11 bases between the two ends.

This clonotype was found a few times. J is TRBJ1-1 and V is TRBV5-1; D perhaps matches TRBD1 (6 bases). The CDR3 has 12 amino acids. Trimming took 4 bases from V and 4 from J, leaving 8 bases between them. Germline-derived CDR1 and CDR2 are SGHRS and YFSETQ. The CDR3 nucleotides are TGCGCCAGCAGCCAAGGGGGCACTGAAGCTTTCTTT. Translated: CASSQGGTEAFF.

This clonotype showed up many times. This chain connects TRBV28 to TRBJ1-1; D unresolved. Germline loops: CDR1 MDHEN, CDR2 SYDVKM. The CDR3 length is 12 residues. V was trimmed by 2 bases and J by 7 bases, leaving 8 bases between them. The CDR3 bases are TGTGCCAGCAGTTTAACAGCAAATGAAGCTTTCTTT. Its translation is CASSLTANEAFF.

Only a few counts were recorded for this clonotype. CDR3 protein: CASSHRRGSTDTQYF. CDR3 in DNA: TGCGCCAGCAGCCACCGGAGGGGTTCGACAGATACGCAGTATTTT. This chain connects TRBV4-3 to TRBJ2-3; tentatively, D is TRBD2 (6 bases). V gave up 3 bases and J gave up 3 bases, with 13 bases separating them. The CDR3 has 15 residues. Per the germline V gene, CDR1 is LGHNA and CDR2 is YSLEER.

A few counts support this clonotype. The CDR3, as DNA: TGTGCCATCAGTGCGGGGGGCGGAACAAGCTCCTACAATGAGCAGTTCTTC. This encodes CAISAGGGTSSYNEQFF. V usage is TRBV10-3 and J usage is TRBJ2-1, with D tentatively TRBD2 (7 bases). This CDR3 has 17 residues. From germline, CDR1 is ENHRY and CDR2 SYGVKD. Trimming shortened V by 4 bases and J by 0 bases, and 16 bases separated the two germline ends.

This clonotype has more than one count but fewer than ten. The CDR3 coding sequence is TGTGCGGCAGGGGGTTACCAGCCCCAGCATTTT. It is translated as CAAGGYQPQHF. V gene TRBV28 combines with J gene TRBJ1-5, with 7 positions matching TRBD1. Looked up from germline, CDR1 is MDHEN and CDR2 is SYDVKM. This CDR3 has 11 amino acids. Using reference TRBV28 and TRBJ1-5 for the parts outside the CDR3, the full variable domain is DVKVTQSSRYLVKRTGEKVFLECVQDMDHENMFWYRQDPGLGLRLIYFSYDVKMKEKGDIPEGYSVSREKKERFSLILESASTNQTSMYLCAAGGYQPQHFGDGTRLSIL.

This clonotype has more than one count but fewer than ten. The rearrangement joins TRBV9 to TRBJ1-4; TRBD1 agrees at 11 bases. The CDR3 spans 15 residues. With V trimmed by 4 bases and J by 8 bases, 7 bases remained unmatched. The germline V gene encodes CDR1 SGDLS and CDR2 YYNGEE. CDR3 in DNA: TGTGCCAGCAGCCCCGGACAGGGGGCAGGGGAAAAACTGTTTTTT. Translated: CASSPGQGAGEKLFF.

This clonotype came up many times. The rearrangement uses TRBV6-2 or TRBV6-3 and TRBJ2-5, with D possibly TRBD1 on 5 matching bases. With 4 bases removed from V and 7 bases from J, the gap between germline ends came to 10 bases. Germline loops: CDR1 MNHEY, CDR2 SVGEGT. The CDR3 has 12 amino acids. The CDR3 nucleotides are TGTGCCAGCAGTTCACGGACACGGACCCAGTACTTC. Translating it yields CASSSRTRTQYF.

This clonotype has a handful of counts. V and J are TRBV20-1 and TRBJ2-7, with D possibly called TRBD1 or TRBD2 (5 bases each). Germline CDR1 reads DFQATT; CDR2 reads SNEGSKA (reference sequence). V dropped 5 bases and J dropped 0 bases, with 11 bases sitting between them. This CDR3 is 13 amino acids long. The CDR3 here is CSAGTQSSYEQYF. CDR3 nucleotides: TGCAGTGCTGGGACCCAGAGCTCCTACGAGCAGTACTTC.

The CDR3 spells CSARGGGTGNTIYF. CDR3 DNA sequence: TGCAGTGCTAGAGGAGGGGGCACTGGAAACACCATATATTTT. The V call is TRBV20-1, the J call TRBJ1-3, with 7 nucleotides matching TRBD1. CDR3 length: 14 amino acids. V was clipped by 1 base and J by 2 bases; unmatched bases: 2. Germline CDR1 reads DFQATT; CDR2 reads SNEGSKA (reference sequence).

This clonotype showed up many times. V usage is TRBV24-1 and J usage is TRBJ2-1, with D perhaps TRBD1 (6 bases). Germline CDR1 and CDR2: KGHDR and SFDVKD. The CDR3 is 16 amino acids. V was clipped by 0 bases and J by 1 base, with 9 bases between them. Here the CDR3 reads CATSDLEGVSYNEQFF. In DNA, the CDR3 is TGTGCCACCAGTGATTTGGAGGGGGTGTCCTACAATGAGCAGTTCTTC.